The entry below gives a single TCR beta chain sequence along with its context. Surgery without prior neoadjuvant therapy was the treatment of the selected pancreatic ductal adenocarcinoma patients. Assay used: immunoSEQ multiplex PCR; TCRdb lists only in-frame clones, some missing. The sample lists tens of thousands of clones; over 85% were seen once. Germline V lookup: CDR1 LGHNA, CDR2 YNFKEQ. V lost 0 bases to trimming and J lost 2 bases; unmatched junction nucleotides: 1. The CDR3 runs 16 residues. The record originates from a study of T cells in pancreatic ductal adenocarcinoma. This clonotype originated in a human donor with pancreatic ductal adenocarcinoma. The gene calls are TRBV4-2 and TRBJ2-1, with TRBD1 matching over 10 bases. Sequencing was done on a sample of PBMCs. Here the CDR3 DNA reads TGTGCCAGCAGCCAAGACGGACAGGGGGCCTACAATGAGCAGTTCTTC. Its translation is CASSQDGQGAYNEQFF.